This T cell receptor beta chain is drawn from a study of T-cell memory formation after mild COVID-19. The germline gives CDR1 SGHKS, CDR2 YYEKEE (reference sequence). The length of the CDR3 is 13 residues. Trimming stripped 4 bases from V and 5 bases from J, with 12 bases between. Overall study findings and caveats: Detection of some responders pre-infection suggested pre-existing cross-reactive memory T cells participated.

The 5'RACE method, run with constant-segment primers, produced TCR alpha and TCR beta cDNA libraries (carrying sample barcodes and UMIs). One entry per CDR3 protein results from TCRdb running MiXCR on the 5' RACE reads. The table has 210,000 or so distinct CDR3 sequences, 27% seen once. This clonotype was seen only a few times. What it recognizes is unknown. This sequence was found in an adult woman who had mild COVID-19 (a few samples of this study predate the infection). Cell type and time point are not known. Sequencing was performed on PBMCs or a T cell subset sorted from them (not recorded which). This chain connects TRBV5-5 to TRBJ2-5; the D is unclear. The CDR3 DNA sequence: TGTGCCAGCAGCCCTGGACCGGTTGAGACCCAGTACTTC. The encoded protein is CASSPGPVETQYF.